The rows below give T cell receptor beta chains drawn from one sample of a study of T cell responses to AZD1222 COVID-19 vaccine. The repertoire was sequenced with immunoSEQ multiplex PCR; TCRdb's copy has only in-frame clones and lacks some. The sample holds some 120,000 clones, roughly 85% seen once. The starting material was peripheral blood, obtained on day 0 of AZD1222 vaccination. The receptors here all came from an adult in good health. CDR3s include the opening cysteine and the closing phenylalanine or tryptophan. A D gene is named only where the DNA matches it firmly. Expanded clones get a size class; other rows say once, few or many, or leave the size out.

v_call	d_call	j_call	clone_size	cdr3_aa	cdr3_nt
TRBV6-1	.	TRBJ2-4	.	CASSEKADSIAKNIQYF	TGTGCCAGCAGTGAAAAGGCGGACTCCATTGCCAAAAACATTCAGTACTTC
TRBV24-1	TRBD1	TRBJ2-2	once	CATSEATGVTGELFF	TGTGCCACCAGTGAGGCTACAGGGGTCACCGGGGAGCTGTTTTTT
TRBV2	.	TRBJ1-2	.	CASSARTEGYGYTF	TGTGCCAGCAGTGCCCGGACAGAAGGTTATGGCTACACCTTC
TRBV28	.	TRBJ2-7	.	CASTAADEQYF	TGTGCCAGCACGGCGGCCGACGAGCAGTACTTC
TRBV14	TRBD2	TRBJ2-3	.	CASSLLAGGPTDTQYF	TGTGCCAGCAGCCTCTTAGCGGGAGGCCCCACAGATACGCAGTATTTT
TRBV2	.	TRBJ2-7	.	CASSGPLTGAEQYF	TGTGCCAGCAGTGGCCCATTGACAGGCGCCGAGCAGTACTTC
TRBV10-3	.	TRBJ2-2	.	CAIRGEGNGELFF	TGTGCCATCAGGGGCGAAGGTAACGGGGAGCTGTTTTTT
TRBV19	TRBD2	TRBJ2-3	.	CASSTLAGETDTQYF	TGTGCCAGTAGTACCCTAGCGGGGGAGACAGATACGCAGTATTTT
TRBV28	.	TRBJ2-7	few	CASSLGGRTSYEQYF	TGTGCCAGCAGTTTAGGGGGGCGAACTTCCTACGAGCAGTACTTC
TRBV27	.	TRBJ2-7	.	CASSLGREYEQYF	TGTGCCAGCAGTCTAGGACGGGAATACGAGCAGTACTTC
TRBV7-2	.	TRBJ2-7	.	CASSPRQAGYEQYF	TGTGCCAGCAGCCCCAGGCAGGCAGGGTACGAGCAGTACTTC
TRBV12-3/TRBV12-4	.	TRBJ2-7	.	CASSLGRYEQYF	TGTGCCAGCAGTTTGGGGCGATACGAGCAGTACTTC
TRBV24-1	TRBD1	TRBJ1-5	.	CATSDYGQGTYKGNQPQHF	TGTGCCACCAGTGATTACGGACAGGGCACCTATAAGGGCAATCAGCCCCAGCATTTT
TRBV27	.	TRBJ2-5	.	CASSHRSRETQYF	TGTGCCAGCAGCCACAGGTCCAGAGAGACCCAGTACTTC
TRBV6-1	TRBD2	TRBJ2-5	.	CASSGGLAASVGQETQYF	TGTGCCAGCAGTGGCGGACTAGCGGCCTCAGTTGGACAAGAGACCCAGTACTTC
TRBV10-3	.	TRBJ2-7	.	CAISELEGRGSEQYF	TGTGCCATCAGTGAGTTGGAGGGAAGGGGATCCGAGCAGTACTTC
TRBV19	TRBD1	TRBJ2-7	.	CASSKAGTVSSYEQYF	TGTGCCAGTAGTAAAGCCGGGACAGTGAGCTCCTACGAGCAGTACTTC
TRBV19	.	TRBJ2-4	.	CASSIRAGFGNIQYF	TGTGCCAGTAGTATAAGGGCAGGGTTTGGAAACATTCAGTACTTC
TRBV11-3	.	TRBJ2-5	.	CASSPGVWGSPETQYF	TGTGCCAGCAGCCCAGGCGTTTGGGGGAGCCCAGAGACCCAGTACTTC
TRBV12-5	TRBD2	TRBJ2-1	.	CASGLARTSGNINEQFF	TGTGCTAGTGGTTTGGCGAGGACTAGCGGGAACATCAATGAGCAGTTCTTC
TRBV19	.	TRBJ2-4	.	CASSIGGHIQYF	TGTGCCAGTAGTATTGGCGGTCACATTCAGTACTTC
TRBV7-9	.	TRBJ1-2	.	CASSPSGGTGIYGYTF	TGTGCCAGCAGCCCTTCCGGGGGAACGGGTATCTATGGCTACACCTTC
TRBV6-2/TRBV6-3	TRBD1	TRBJ2-2	.	CASSYSDRANTGELFF	TGTGCCAGCAGTTACTCGGACAGGGCGAACACCGGGGAGCTGTTTTTT
TRBV5-1	TRBD1	TRBJ1-6	.	CASSAGPGQGNSPLHF	TGCGCCAGCAGCGCCGGCCCGGGACAGGGGAATTCACCCCTCCACTTT
TRBV18	.	TRBJ1-2	.	CASSRRVLGGYTF	TGTGCCAGCTCCCGCAGGGTTTTGGGTGGCTACACCTTC
TRBV21-1	.	TRBJ2-6	few	CASSKVRGSGANVLTF	TGTGCCAGCAGCAAAGTTAGGGGTTCTGGGGCCAACGTCCTGACTTTC
TRBV5-1	.	TRBJ2-1	.	CASSPLVFSYNEQFF	TGCGCCAGCAGCCCCCTAGTTTTCTCCTACAATGAGCAGTTCTTC
TRBV29-1	TRBD1	TRBJ1-2	.	CSVAPPSGDRGYTF	TGCAGCGTTGCGCCCCCTTCCGGGGACAGGGGCTACACCTTC
TRBV6-5	.	TRBJ1-3	.	CASSSHTANLNTIYF	TGTGCCAGCAGTTCTCATACCGCGAATCTAAACACCATATATTTT
TRBV11-3	.	TRBJ2-1	.	CASSPATGIGQFF	TGTGCCAGCAGCCCGGCGACGGGGATTGGGCAGTTCTTC
TRBV5-1	.	TRBJ1-4	.	CASRGELAWEKLFF	TGCGCCAGCCGTGGGGAGCTGGCATGGGAAAAACTGTTTTTT
TRBV6-5	TRBD1	TRBJ1-1	few	CASRDTGGQNTEAFF	TGTGCCAGCAGGGACACAGGGGGCCAGAACACTGAAGCTTTCTTT
TRBV5-6	.	TRBJ1-1	.	CASSREPYTEAFF	TGTGCCAGCAGCCGAGAACCATATACTGAAGCTTTCTTT
TRBV4-1	.	TRBJ2-1	.	CASSQETGRGREQFF	TGCGCCAGCAGCCAAGAAACTGGGCGGGGACGAGAGCAGTTCTTC
TRBV28	.	TRBJ1-5	.	CASSLTGRSNQPQHF	TGTGCCAGCAGCCTAACAGGGCGGAGCAATCAGCCCCAGCATTTT
TRBV6-5	.	TRBJ1-2	.	CASRRDTYGYTF	TGTGCCAGCCGCCGGGACACGTATGGCTACACCTTC
TRBV6-5	TRBD2	TRBJ2-1	.	CATTLAGNNEQFF	TGTGCCACCACACTAGCGGGAAACAATGAGCAGTTCTTC
TRBV9	.	TRBJ1-6	.	CASSVEWGDSPLHF	TGTGCCAGCAGCGTAGAATGGGGAGATTCACCCCTCCACTTT
TRBV5-1	.	TRBJ2-3	.	CASSSSQGQGTDTQYF	TGCGCCAGCAGCTCTTCTCAGGGGCAGGGGACAGATACGCAGTATTTT
TRBV5-1	TRBD1	TRBJ2-2	.	CASSLRQGGTGELFF	TGCGCCAGCAGCCTCCGACAGGGTGGCACCGGGGAGCTGTTTTTT
TRBV6-5	.	TRBJ2-2	.	CASSPSRLNTGELFF	TGTGCCAGCAGTCCCAGTCGGTTAAACACCGGGGAGCTGTTTTTT
TRBV19	TRBD1	TRBJ1-3	.	CASTKGAIPSSGNTIYF	TGTGCCAGTACCAAGGGGGCGATCCCAAGCTCTGGAAACACCATATATTTT
TRBV7-2	TRBD1	TRBJ1-5	.	CASSPLGGTGSQPQHF	TGTGCCAGCAGCCCACTAGGCGGGACAGGGAGTCAGCCCCAGCATTTT
TRBV24-1	.	TRBJ2-1	once	CATSTERGQEQFF	TGTGCCACCAGCACGGAACGGGGGCAAGAGCAGTTCTTC
TRBV7-9	.	TRBJ2-7	.	CASSLGEQYF	TGTGCCAGCAGCTTAGGGGAGCAGTACTTC
TRBV5-1	.	TRBJ2-2	.	CASSLVQVVNTGELFF	TGCGCCAGCAGCTTGGTTCAGGTGGTGAACACCGGGGAGCTGTTTTTT
TRBV4-1	.	TRBJ1-4	.	CASSQVGGGRIAGANEKLFF	TGCGCCAGCAGCCAAGTGGGCGGCGGCAGGATCGCCGGGGCAAATGAAAAACTGTTTTTT